Listed here are 16 T cell receptor beta chains from one sample, sequenced in a study. TCRdb recomputed calls from the RT-PCR reads with MiXCR, one row per CDR3 protein. Among about 680,000 distinct CDR3 sequences listed, about 14% were seen once. Sequencing was performed on memory CD4+ T cells from blood. Source of these receptors: a female donor in good health, serving as a healthy control.

This clonotype turned up a few times. The chain has TRBV15 and TRBJ1-1, with D possibly matching TRBD1 (6 bases). Trimming took 3 bases from V and 3 from J, leaving 14 bases between them. Germline CDR1 is LNHNV and CDR2 is YYDKDF (reference sequence). The CDR3 loop spans 15 amino acids. DNA of the CDR3: TGTGCCACCAGCAGGCACCAGGGGTGGCACACTGAAGCTTTCTTT. This sequence encodes CATSRHQGWHTEAFF.

Note on this clonotype: Because it lacks the conserved phenylalanine or tryptophan at the end, this CDR3 is likely a read error. The DNA is omitted, as the CDR3 cannot be located on it reliably, and the CDR3 follows TCRdb's listing. The chain joins TRBV5-1 to TRBJ1-2; TRBD1 is taken as the D call from the table, unchecked against the DNA. Germline CDR1 is SGHRS and CDR2 is YFSETQ. The CDR3 region is 16 residues in length, termini included. This chain's CDR3 is CASSLTVGGAQARNTY.

Ten or more counts support this clonotype. The chain uses TRBV5-6 and TRBJ1-2; 8 bases fit TRBD1. This CDR3 has 16 amino acids. Unmatched junction bases numbered 16, after V lost 4 bases and J lost 8 bases. Germline CDR1 is SGHDT and CDR2 is YYEEEE. DNA for the CDR3: TGTGCCAGCAGCCTGGCAAGTGACGACAGGGGTAAGGGCTACACCTTC. Protein product: CASSLASDDRGKGYTF.

This clonotype was seen a few times. V usage is TRBV2 and J usage is TRBJ1-2, with 10 bases lining up with TRBD1. V trimming: 6 bases; J trimming: 8 bases; junction bases outside the gene matches: 9. The V gene's germline CDR1 is SNHLY and CDR2 FYNNEI. This CDR3 has 14 amino acids. CDR3: CASRPGQGSGGYTF. The CDR3 DNA reads as TGTGCCAGCAGACCGGGACAGGGGTCCGGAGGCTACACCTTC.

This clonotype turned up a few times. The rearrangement links TRBV7-2 to TRBJ1-2; a possible D gene is TRBD1 (5 bases). The germline CDR1 and CDR2 sequences are SGHTA and FQGNSA. V lost 7 bases and J 6 bases, leaving 15 bases between the germline ends. This CDR3 has 13 residues. The CDR3 DNA follows: TGTGCCAGCACCTACTCCAGGGAGGATGGCTACACCTTC. It yields the protein CASTYSREDGYTF. Full variable domain (remainder filled in from reference TRBV7-2 and TRBJ1-2): GAGVSQSPSNKVTEKGKDVELRCDPISGHTALYWYRQSLGQGLEFLIYFQGNSAPDKSGLPSDRFSAERTGGSVSTLTIQRTQQEDSAVYLCASTYSREDGYTFGSGTRLTVV.

The chain recombines TRBV27 with TRBJ2-7; 8 bases fit TRBD2. Germline CDR1 is MNHEY and CDR2 is SMNVEV (reference sequence). This CDR3 has 15 residues. Trimming removed 10 bases from V and 3 bases from J; junction bases left unmatched: 14. Written as DNA, the CDR3 is TGTGCCACGTTACCCAGCGGGAGTAATATCTACGAGCAGTACTTC. Residues: CATLPSGSNIYEQYF.

About this clonotype itself: One junction end disagrees with the germline gene, perhaps due to a read error. The chain carries TRBV6-5 and TRBJ2-3; 7 nucleotides align to TRBD1. This CDR3 comprises 13 residues. Germline loops: CDR1 MNHEY, CDR2 SVGAGI. The CDR3 DNA sequence: TGTGTCAGCAGTTCGAGACAGGGCTTTACGCAGTATTTT. The encoded protein is CVSSSRQGFTQYF.

This clonotype was recorded at least ten times. The rearrangement uses TRBV4-3 and TRBJ2-3; perhaps D is TRBD1 or TRBD2 (5 bases each). This CDR3 spans 15 amino acids. From germline, CDR1 is LGHNA and CDR2 YSLEER. Trimming stripped 2 bases from V and 1 base from J, with 10 bases between. CDR3 coding DNA: TGCGCCAGCAGCCAACATGGGACGCGCACAGATACGCAGTATTTT. Its protein is CASSQHGTRTDTQYF.

This clonotype was picked up a small number of times. The rearrangement uses TRBV12-3 or TRBV12-4 and TRBJ1-2, with D uncertain. The ends were cut back, 6 bases at V and 8 bases at J, with 19 bases in the middle. The CDR3 spans 14 residues. The CDR3 nucleotides read TGTGCCAGCAGCCCGAATGGGCTGGTAGACGGCTACACCTTC. This encodes CASSPNGLVDGYTF.

V is TRBV6-6 and J is TRBJ1-4; possibly TRBD1 for D (6 bases). V was shortened by 0 bases and J by 5 bases, with 10 bases between the two germline ends. Looked up from germline, CDR1 is MNHNY and CDR2 is SVGAGI (reference sequence). CDR3 length equals 15 residues. The DNA for the CDR3 is TGTGCCAGCAGTTACTCGAGCCAGGGGAATGAAAAACTGTTTTTT. This translates into CASSYSSQGNEKLFF.

This clonotype has just a few counts. This chain's CDR3 is CASTTSGLYEQYF. The CDR3 DNA reads as TGTGCCAGCACCACTAGCGGGTTGTACGAGCAGTACTTC. V is TRBV28 and J is TRBJ2-7, with 9 bases that match TRBD2. The CDR3 covers 13 residues. CDR1 MDHEN and CDR2 SYDVKM come from the germline V gene. V shed 7 bases and J 4 bases; nucleotides not matched to a gene: 5.

The chain links TRBV20-1 to TRBJ1-1; no reliable D call. V lost 3 bases and J lost 6, with 14 bases in between. The CDR3 has 13 residues. Germline CDR1 is DFQATT and CDR2 is SNEGSKA (reference sequence). Here the CDR3 reads CSASPLRAAEAFF. In nucleotides, the CDR3 is TGCAGTGCTAGCCCCCTCCGGGCGGCTGAAGCTTTCTTT.

This clonotype showed up just a few times. The chain couples TRBV9 to TRBJ2-1; 7 positions match TRBD2. This CDR3 comprises 17 residues. Germline V gene sequence: CDR1 SGDLS, CDR2 YYNGEE. Unmatched junction bases numbered 11, after V lost 1 base and J lost 4 bases. The CDR3 region is CASSVSGAGWGYNEQFF. The CDR3 nucleotides read TGTGCCAGCAGCGTAAGCGGGGCAGGATGGGGGTACAATGAGCAGTTCTTC.

Of note for this clonotype: A much larger clone lies one base from this, so it may be a read error. The chain carries TRBV5-5 and TRBJ1-2; 8 bases align to TRBD1. The CDR3 consists of 16 residues. Trimming cost V 7 bases and J 8 bases; bases outside gene matches: 19. The V gene's germline CDR1 is SGHKS and CDR2 YYEKEE (reference sequence). This CDR3 reads CASGLASDDRGKGYTF. In DNA form, the CDR3 reads TGTGCCAGCGGCCTGGCAAGTGACGACAGGGGTAAGGGCTACACCTTC.

The rearrangement links TRBV12-3 or TRBV12-4 to TRBJ1-4; D not resolved. The germline V and J ends were trimmed by 6 bases and 11 bases, with 22 bases remaining between them. The CDR3 contains 15 residues. This CDR3 reads CASSLSTAAYGKLFF. Written as DNA, the CDR3 is TGTGCCAGCAGCTTGTCCACAGCCGCCTACGGGAAACTGTTTTTT.

This clonotype was counted between two and nine times. The chain has TRBV5-6 and TRBJ2-1; no clear D gene. The V end was cut by 0 bases, the J end by 9 bases, with 13 bases between. Germline V gives CDR1 SGHDT, CDR2 YYEEEE. This CDR3 is built from 14 residues. The DNA for the CDR3 is TGTGCCAGCAGCTTGGCGTTCCCCTATGGTGAGCAGTTCTTC. It is translated as CASSLAFPYGEQFF.